Listed below are T cell receptor beta chains from one sample, sequenced in a study of response to subunit inactivated influenza vaccine. From the RT-PCR reads, TCRdb called clonotypes with MiXCR, one entry per CDR3 protein. The sample records about 520,000 distinct CDR3 sequences, 9.5% to 12% being singletons. Sequenced material: PBMCs from blood, taken roughly 45 days after vaccination. Every receptor here comes from a man aged 50-59 years who received an inactivated influenza vaccine. Each CDR3 is given with its conserved first and last residue. Each record gives: CDR3 DNA, CDR3 protein, V gene, D gene, clone size, J gene. The D gene is left open where the match is weak. Some rows mark clone size as missing; the rest say once, few, many or name a class of expanded clone.

DNA: TGTGCCAGCAGCCCGATAGAGGTCACCGGGGAGCTGTTTTTT
CDR3: CASSPIEVTGELFF
V: TRBV5-5
D: .
size: .
J: TRBJ2-2

DNA: TGTGCCATCAGGGGCGGGGGCTCCTACAATGAGCAGTTCTTC
CDR3: CAIRGGGSYNEQFF
V: TRBV10-3
D: TRBD2
size: many
J: TRBJ2-1

DNA: TGTGCCAGCAGCCAGATCGAAGGGGGGGCCGCCTACAATGAGCAGTTCTTC
CDR3: CASSQIEGGAAYNEQFF
V: TRBV3-1
D: .
size: .
J: TRBJ2-1

DNA: TGTGCCAGCAGGGACAGGGGGGCTAGCTCCTACGAGCAGTACTTC
CDR3: CASRDRGASSYEQYF
V: TRBV6-1
D: TRBD1
size: few
J: TRBJ2-7

DNA: TGTGCCAGCAGTTTAAGCCCCGGCTCGGGAGGGGAGCAGTTCTTC
CDR3: CASSLSPGSGGEQFF
V: TRBV12-3/TRBV12-4
D: TRBD2
size: few
J: TRBJ2-1

DNA: TGTGCCAGCAGCGGATCAAACTCCAATGAGCAGTTCTTC
CDR3: CASSGSNSNEQFF
V: TRBV7-6
D: .
size: .
J: TRBJ2-1

DNA: TGTGCCAGCAGTTTCGTAAAGGGTTCTGGGGCCAACGTCCTGACTTTC
CDR3: CASSFVKGSGANVLTF
V: TRBV6-2/TRBV6-3
D: .
size: many
J: TRBJ2-6

DNA: TGTGCCACCTGGGGGGGAGAGGGCACTGAAGCTTTCTTT
CDR3: CATWGGEGTEAFF
V: TRBV24-1
D: .
size: .
J: TRBJ1-1

DNA: TGTGCCAGCAGTCAAGACAGGGGGCAGTTCTTC
CDR3: CASSQDRGQFF
V: TRBV12-3/TRBV12-4
D: TRBD1
size: many
J: TRBJ2-1

DNA: TGTGCCAGCAGCGACGGGGCATCCTCTAATACGCAGTATTTT
CDR3: CASSDGASSNTQYF
V: TRBV12-3/TRBV12-4
D: .
size: many
J: TRBJ2-3

DNA: TGTGCCAGCAGTTTCTCATCAGGGGGCCACAACACCGGGGAGCTGTTTTTT
CDR3: CASSFSSGGHNTGELFF
V: TRBV12-3/TRBV12-4
D: TRBD1
size: few
J: TRBJ2-2

DNA: TGTGCCAGCAGTTACCCCCCCGGGGGGAGGGATGAGCAGTTCTTC
CDR3: CASSYPPGGRDEQFF
V: TRBV12-3/TRBV12-4
D: TRBD2
size: .
J: TRBJ2-1

DNA: TGCAGTGCAAGGACAGGGAAGGCGCAGTACTTC
CDR3: CSARTGKAQYF
V: TRBV20-1
D: TRBD1
size: .
J: TRBJ2-7

DNA: TGTGCCAGCAGTTACTCGTGGTCGGGTGGCGAGCAGTACTTC
CDR3: CASSYSWSGGEQYF
V: TRBV6-2/TRBV6-3
D: .
size: .
J: TRBJ2-7

DNA: TGCAGTGCCCCCGCCGGGGGCCCTCGGGAGACGCAGTATTTT
CDR3: CSAPAGGPRETQYF
V: TRBV20-1
D: .
size: many
J: TRBJ2-3

DNA: TGTGCCAGCAGTGCAGGGACAGTTCCCGGGGCCAACGTCCTGACTTTC
CDR3: CASSAGTVPGANVLTF
V: TRBV2
D: TRBD1
size: few
J: TRBJ2-6

DNA: TGTGCCAGTGGAAGCCGGGGGGGTTCATATGAGCAGTTCTTC
CDR3: CASGSRGGSYEQFF
V: TRBV12-3/TRBV12-4
D: TRBD2
size: few
J: TRBJ2-1

DNA: TGCAGTGCTAGAGGGACTAGCGGGTTCTCCTACGAGCAGTACTTC
CDR3: CSARGTSGFSYEQYF
V: TRBV20-1
D: TRBD2
size: .
J: TRBJ2-7

DNA: TGTGCCAGCAGGCCCCGGACAGCCGGGGAGCTGTTTTTT
CDR3: CASRPRTAGELFF
V: TRBV12-3/TRBV12-4
D: .
size: many
J: TRBJ2-2

DNA: TGTGCCAGCAGTAAAGGTTACGGTTTCGAGCAGTACTTC
CDR3: CASSKGYGFEQYF
V: TRBV14
D: .
size: once
J: TRBJ2-7

DNA: TGTGCCAGCAGTTTACTCGGCTCAGGACTAGTCCCCGGGGAGCTGTTTTTT
CDR3: CASSLLGSGLVPGELFF
V: TRBV28
D: TRBD2
size: .
J: TRBJ2-2

DNA: TGTGCCAGCAGTAATCAGGGTATCCGAACCGGGGAGCTGTTTTTT
CDR3: CASSNQGIRTGELFF
V: TRBV6-2/TRBV6-3
D: .
size: few
J: TRBJ2-2

DNA: TGTGCCACCAGCAGGTCCAGGGGGACCGGGGAGCTGTTTTTT
CDR3: CATSRSRGTGELFF
V: TRBV15
D: TRBD1
size: .
J: TRBJ2-2

DNA: TGTGCCAGCAGCGTCGCTAGCGGAGTTTACAATGAGCAGTTCTTC
CDR3: CASSVASGVYNEQFF
V: TRBV9
D: TRBD2
size: .
J: TRBJ2-1

DNA: TGTGCCAGCAGCCGGTCCACCGGGGGGCGGGATACGCAGTATTTT
CDR3: CASSRSTGGRDTQYF
V: TRBV7-2
D: .
size: many
J: TRBJ2-3

DNA: TGCGCCAGCAGTGAGTCGGCGTTAGGGAACGCGAACACCGGGGAGCTGTTTTTT
CDR3: CASSESALGNANTGELFF
V: TRBV10-1
D: .
size: many
J: TRBJ2-2

DNA: TGTGCCAGCAGCGGGGGACTAGCGGGGGGGCCCTACAATGAGCAGTTCTTC
CDR3: CASSGGLAGGPYNEQFF
V: TRBV12-3/TRBV12-4
D: TRBD2
size: .
J: TRBJ2-1

DNA: TGTGCCAGCAGTTTTGGGACATCTGGGGCCAACGTCCTGACTTTC
CDR3: CASSFGTSGANVLTF
V: TRBV12-3/TRBV12-4
D: .
size: few
J: TRBJ2-6

DNA: TGTGCCATCGGTACAGGGACGACCGGGGAGCTGTTTTTT
CDR3: CAIGTGTTGELFF
V: TRBV24-1
D: .
size: many
J: TRBJ2-2

DNA: TGTGCCAGCAGAGCGGGAGGAAGAGTTGAGCAGTTCTTC
CDR3: CASRAGGRVEQFF
V: TRBV25-1
D: TRBD2
size: .
J: TRBJ2-1

DNA: TGTGCCAGCAGTCGACCGGGACTTAGCACAGATACGCAGTATTTT
CDR3: CASSRPGLSTDTQYF
V: TRBV28
D: .
size: .
J: TRBJ2-3

DNA: TGTGCCAGCAGTTTAGTAACGGACACTGAAGCTTTCTTT
CDR3: CASSLVTDTEAFF
V: TRBV12-3/TRBV12-4
D: .
size: many
J: TRBJ1-1

DNA: TGTGCCAGCAGTTTGGATGGGGGCTACACTGAAGCTTTCTTT
CDR3: CASSLDGGYTEAFF
V: TRBV5-1
D: .
size: many
J: TRBJ1-1

DNA: TGTGCCAGCAGCCAAGGCCTAGTCGGGGATACGCAGTATTTT
CDR3: CASSQGLVGDTQYF
V: TRBV4-2
D: .
size: many
J: TRBJ2-3

DNA: TGCAGTGCTAGAGATCTTAGCGGGAACTACGAGCAGTACTTC
CDR3: CSARDLSGNYEQYF
V: TRBV20-1
D: TRBD2
size: many
J: TRBJ2-7

DNA: TGTGCCAGCAGTTTCGGGCAGGGGCCCGTCGAGACGTACTTC
CDR3: CASSFGQGPVETYF
V: TRBV12-3/TRBV12-4
D: .
size: few
J: TRBJ2-7

DNA: TGTGCCAGCAGTAACGGGGTAGGAAACACCATATATTTT
CDR3: CASSNGVGNTIYF
V: TRBV12-3/TRBV12-4
D: .
size: many
J: TRBJ1-3

DNA: TGCGCCAGCAGCCAAGGGACGGCGACCGGGGAGCTGTTTTTT
CDR3: CASSQGTATGELFF
V: TRBV4-1
D: .
size: few
J: TRBJ2-2

DNA: TGTGCCAGCAGCGCTTCTACAGGGGATCGTGGGGATGAGCAGTTCTTC
CDR3: CASSASTGDRGDEQFF
V: TRBV9
D: TRBD1
size: few
J: TRBJ2-1

DNA: TGCGCCAGCAGCCACTCTTCAGGGGCCCAGTACTTC
CDR3: CASSHSSGAQYF
V: TRBV4-3
D: .
size: many
J: TRBJ2-5

DNA: TGTGCCAGCAGCTTAGCTGGGGGGTACCAAGAGACCCAGTACTTC
CDR3: CASSLAGGYQETQYF
V: TRBV7-2
D: .
size: many
J: TRBJ2-5